The clone carrying this T cell receptor beta chain occurred many times. Germline V gene lookup returns CDR1 SGHDT and CDR2 YYEEEE. V was clipped by 7 bases and J by 2 bases; unmatched bases: 22. The CDR3 has 20 amino acids. TCRdb passed the RT-PCR reads through MiXCR, listing each CDR3 protein once. The sample lists more than 600,000 distinct CDR3 sequences; over 12% were seen once. This TCR came from a female donor in good health, serving as a healthy control. The sequenced sample was memory CD4+ T cells from blood. The rearrangement links TRBV5-6 to TRBJ2-1, with 9 bases identical to TRBD2. The CDR3 sequence is CASGGRWTSDTRGAYNEQFF. The DNA for the CDR3 is TGTGCCAGCGGAGGACGGTGGACTAGCGACACGCGGGGGGCCTACAATGAGCAGTTCTTC.